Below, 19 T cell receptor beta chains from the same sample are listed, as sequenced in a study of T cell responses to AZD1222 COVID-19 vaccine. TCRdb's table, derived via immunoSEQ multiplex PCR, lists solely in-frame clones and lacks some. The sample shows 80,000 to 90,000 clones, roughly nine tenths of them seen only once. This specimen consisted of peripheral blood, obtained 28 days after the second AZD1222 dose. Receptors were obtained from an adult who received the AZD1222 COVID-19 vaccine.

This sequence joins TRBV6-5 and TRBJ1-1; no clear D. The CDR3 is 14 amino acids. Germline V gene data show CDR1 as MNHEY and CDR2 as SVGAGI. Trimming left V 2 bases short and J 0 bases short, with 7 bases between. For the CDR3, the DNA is TGTGCCAGCAGTTACCGGACGGTGAACACTGAAGCTTTCTTT. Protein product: CASSYRTVNTEAFF.

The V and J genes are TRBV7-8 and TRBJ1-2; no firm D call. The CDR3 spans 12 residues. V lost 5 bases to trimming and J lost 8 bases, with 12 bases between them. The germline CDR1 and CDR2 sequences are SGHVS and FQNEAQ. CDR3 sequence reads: CASSLGKEGYTF. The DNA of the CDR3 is TGTGCCAGCAGCCTGGGGAAAGAAGGCTACACCTTC.

The CDR3 protein is CASSPTAVSEKETQYF. The CDR3 DNA reads TGTGCCAGCAGCCCGACGGCGGTGAGCGAAAAAGAGACCCAGTACTTC. V usage is TRBV27 and J usage is TRBJ2-5; D is ambiguous. The CDR3 sequence is 16 residues long. The germline gives CDR1 MNHEY, CDR2 SMNVEV (reference sequence). V was shortened by 6 bases and J by 3 bases, with 20 bases between the two germline ends.

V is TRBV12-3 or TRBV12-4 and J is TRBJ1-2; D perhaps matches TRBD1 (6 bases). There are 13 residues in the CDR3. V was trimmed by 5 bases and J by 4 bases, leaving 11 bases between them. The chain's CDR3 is CASSRGQTYGYTF. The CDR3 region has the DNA TGTGCCAGCAGTCGCGGACAGACCTATGGCTACACCTTC.

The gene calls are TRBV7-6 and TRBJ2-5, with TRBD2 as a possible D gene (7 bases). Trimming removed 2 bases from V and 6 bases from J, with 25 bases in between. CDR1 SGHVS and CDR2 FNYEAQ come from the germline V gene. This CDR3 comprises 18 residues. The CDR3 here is CASSLKPPGGGGYQTQYF. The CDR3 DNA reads TGTGCCAGCAGCTTAAAGCCCCCCGGTGGGGGGGGCTATCAGACCCAGTACTTC.

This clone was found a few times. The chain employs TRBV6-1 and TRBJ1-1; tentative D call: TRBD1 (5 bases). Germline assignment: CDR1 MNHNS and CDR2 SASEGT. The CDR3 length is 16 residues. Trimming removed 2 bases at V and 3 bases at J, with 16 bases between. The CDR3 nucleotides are TGTGCCAGCAGTGAATATCGGGGCGACGGGTACACTGAAGCTTTCTTT. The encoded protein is CASSEYRGDGYTEAFF.

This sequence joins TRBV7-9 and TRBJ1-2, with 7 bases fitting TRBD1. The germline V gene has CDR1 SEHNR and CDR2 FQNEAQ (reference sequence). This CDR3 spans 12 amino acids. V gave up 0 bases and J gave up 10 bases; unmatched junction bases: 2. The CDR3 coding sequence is TGTGCCAGCAGCTTAGCGGGACAGAACTACACCTTC. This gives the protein CASSLAGQNYTF. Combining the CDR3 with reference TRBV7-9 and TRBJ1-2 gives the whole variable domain DTGVSQNPRHKITKRGQNVTFRCDPISEHNRLYWYRQTLGQGPEFLTYFQNEAQLEKSRLLSDRFSAERPKGSFSTLEIQRTEQGDSAMYLCASSLAGQNYTFGSGTRLTVV.

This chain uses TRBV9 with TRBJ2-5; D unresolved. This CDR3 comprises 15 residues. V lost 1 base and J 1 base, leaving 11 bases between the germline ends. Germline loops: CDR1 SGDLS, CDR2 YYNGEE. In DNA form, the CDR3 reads TGTGCCAGCAGCGTAACCGGAGAACCCCAAGAGACCCAGTACTTC. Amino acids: CASSVTGEPQETQYF.

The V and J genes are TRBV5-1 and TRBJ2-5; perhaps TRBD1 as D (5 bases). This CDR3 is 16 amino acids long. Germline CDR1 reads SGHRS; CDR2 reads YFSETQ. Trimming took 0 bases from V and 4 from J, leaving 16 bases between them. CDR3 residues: CASSLAQGALRETQYF. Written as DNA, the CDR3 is TGCGCCAGCAGCTTGGCGCAAGGGGCGCTCAGAGAGACCCAGTACTTC. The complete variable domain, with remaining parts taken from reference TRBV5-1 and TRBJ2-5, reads KAGVTQTPRYLIKTRGQQVTLSCSPISGHRSVSWYQQTPGQGLQFLFEYFSETQRNKGNFPGRFSGRQFSNSRSEMNVSTLELGDSALYLCASSLAQGALRETQYFGPGTRLLVL.

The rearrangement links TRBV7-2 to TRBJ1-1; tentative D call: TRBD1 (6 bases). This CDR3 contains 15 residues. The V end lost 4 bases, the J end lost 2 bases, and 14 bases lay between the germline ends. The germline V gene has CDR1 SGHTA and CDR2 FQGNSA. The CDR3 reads CASSSNRALNTEAFF. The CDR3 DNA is TGTGCCAGCAGCTCCAACAGGGCCCTTAACACTGAAGCTTTCTTT.

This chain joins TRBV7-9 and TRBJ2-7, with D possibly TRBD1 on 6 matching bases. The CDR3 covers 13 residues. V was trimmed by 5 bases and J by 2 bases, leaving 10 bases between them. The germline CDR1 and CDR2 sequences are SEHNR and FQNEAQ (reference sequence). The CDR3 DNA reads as TGTGCCAGCAGCCAGACAGGTCCCTACGAGCAGTACTTC. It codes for CASSQTGPYEQYF.

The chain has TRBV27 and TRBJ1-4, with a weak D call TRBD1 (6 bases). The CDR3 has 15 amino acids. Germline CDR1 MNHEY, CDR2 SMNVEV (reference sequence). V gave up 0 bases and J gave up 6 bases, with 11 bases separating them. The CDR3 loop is CASSLSGGTYEKLFF. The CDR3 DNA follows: TGTGCCAGCAGTTTATCAGGGGGGACTTATGAAAAACTGTTTTTT.

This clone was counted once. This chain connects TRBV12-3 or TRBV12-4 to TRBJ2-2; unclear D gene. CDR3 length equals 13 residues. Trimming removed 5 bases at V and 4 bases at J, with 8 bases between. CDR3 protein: CASSIIPTGELFF. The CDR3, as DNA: TGTGCCAGCAGTATTATTCCCACCGGGGAGCTGTTTTTT.

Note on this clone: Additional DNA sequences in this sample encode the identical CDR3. CDR3 in amino acids: CASSVEGRQPQHF. CDR3 coding DNA: TGTGCCAGCAGCGTAGAAGGACGGCAGCCCCAGCATTTT. This chain uses TRBV9 with TRBJ1-5; D ambiguous. From germline, CDR1 is SGDLS and CDR2 YYNGEE. CDR3 size: 13 residues. Trimming took off 0 bases at V and 7 bases at J, with 8 bases between the two ends. Full variable domain (remainder filled in from reference TRBV9 and TRBJ1-5): DSGVTQTPKHLITATGQRVTLRCSPRSGDLSVYWYQQSLDQGLQFLIQYYNGEERAKGNILERFSAQQFPDLHSELNLSSLELGDSALYFCASSVEGRQPQHFGDGTRLSIL.

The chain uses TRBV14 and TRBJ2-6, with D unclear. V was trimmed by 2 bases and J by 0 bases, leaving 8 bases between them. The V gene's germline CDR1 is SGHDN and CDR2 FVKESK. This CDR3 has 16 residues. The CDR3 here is CASSQIGVSGANVLTF. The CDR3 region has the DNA TGTGCCAGCAGCCAAATAGGAGTCTCTGGGGCCAACGTCCTGACTTTC. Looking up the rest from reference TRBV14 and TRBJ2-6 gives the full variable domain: EAGVTQFPSHSVIEKGQTVTLRCDPISGHDNLYWYRRVMGKEIKFLLHFVKESKQDESGMPNNRFLAERTGGTYSTLKVQPAELEDSGVYFCASSQIGVSGANVLTFGAGSRLTVL.

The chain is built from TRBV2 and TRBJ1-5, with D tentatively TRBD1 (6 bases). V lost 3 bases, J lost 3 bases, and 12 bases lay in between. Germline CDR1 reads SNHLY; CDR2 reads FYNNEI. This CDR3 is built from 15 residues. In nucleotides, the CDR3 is TGTGCCAGCAGTGATAACAGGGTATCCAATCAGCCCCAGCATTTT. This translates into CASSDNRVSNQPQHF.

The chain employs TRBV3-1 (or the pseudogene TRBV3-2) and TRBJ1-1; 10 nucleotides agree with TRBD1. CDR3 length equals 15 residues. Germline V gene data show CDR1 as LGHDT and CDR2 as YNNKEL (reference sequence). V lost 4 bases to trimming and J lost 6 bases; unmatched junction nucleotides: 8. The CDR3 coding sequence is TGTGCCAGCAGCCCTTCGGGACAGGGGCCTGCTGAAGCTTTCTTT. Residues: CASSPSGQGPAEAFF.

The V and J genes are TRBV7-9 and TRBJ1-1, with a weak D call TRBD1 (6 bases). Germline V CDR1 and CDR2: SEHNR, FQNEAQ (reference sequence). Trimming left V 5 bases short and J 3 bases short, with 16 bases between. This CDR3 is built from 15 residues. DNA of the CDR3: TGTGCCAGCAGCCCCGCCACAGGGTACGACACTGAAGCTTTCTTT. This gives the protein CASSPATGYDTEAFF.

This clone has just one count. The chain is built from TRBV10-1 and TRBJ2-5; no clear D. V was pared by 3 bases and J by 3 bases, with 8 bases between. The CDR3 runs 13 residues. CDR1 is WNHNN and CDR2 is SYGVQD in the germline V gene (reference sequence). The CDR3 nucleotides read TGCGCCAGCAGTGAAGGGCAGAAAGAGACCCAGTACTTC. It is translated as CASSEGQKETQYF.